A single T cell receptor beta chain is shown here with its context. Its antigen remains unidentified. This entry belongs to a study of T cells expressing NK-cell markers (TCRdb year 2020). Broadly, across the study: In sorted CD3+CD56+NKG2C+, CD3+CD56+NKG2C- and CD3+CD56-NKG2C+ T-cell subsets from roughly 8 donors, TCR beta-chain repertoires were profiled. The eight sequenced donors were randomly selected healthy volunteers, three men and five women. Illumina HiSeq 2000/2500, MiSeq or NextSeq was used to sequence libraries as 2 x 150 bp reads. Among the eight sequenced donors, only one was HCMV-seronegative, while the other seven were HCMV-seropositive.

The germline V gene gives CDR1 as KGHSH and CDR2 as LQKENI. Measured from the cysteine to the phenylalanine, the CDR3 is 15 residues long. This entry has no DNA. The reads were generated on an Illumina HiSeq 2000. 5'RACE template switching, by which a universal primer site and unique molecular identifiers were added, was used to make TCR beta cDNA libraries. Synthesis of cDNA was primed from the TCR beta constant segment and was followed by two consecutive PCR amplification steps. The published analysis was carried out like this. MIGEC was used to demultiplex reads and group reads by UMI, and MiTCR was used to assemble and quantify clonotypes. To remove erroneous sequences, TCR cDNA sequences were retained only when supported by two or more reads. The tcR package was used for downstream repertoire analysis, with clonotypes matched between fractions based on CDR3 nucleotide sequence plus V segment. VDJmatch was used to annotate antigen specificity against VDJdb, with one amino acid substitution in CDR3 allowed. With the reads reprocessed by TCRdb, a single entry stands for each CDR3 protein sequence and no DNA is reported. These V and J calls are TCRdb output, not the study's own analysis. The sample's table lists a count of about 260,000 distinct CDR3 sequences. More than 3.5% of the sample rests with the top ten.

HCMV-specific IgG was detected in serum with a commercial ELISA kit to determine HCMV serostatus. Ficoll density gradient centrifugation was used to isolate peripheral blood mononuclear cells from blood. The paper's findings and limits, for the study overall: Those dominant clonotypes were again the most abundant among CD3+CD56-NKG2C+ cells in a handful of donors, at roughly 25-65%. Whether the expanded NKG2C-expressing T cell clones were specific for HCMV antigens was left unclear. For over five donors, the dominant CD3+CD56+NKG2C+ clonotypes were among the top 10 CD8+ clonotypes and accounted for about 1.0-8% of CD8+ T cells.

This TCR was recovered from a woman aged 18-69 years in good health. In this chain, TRBV18 is recombined with TRBJ1-5; TCRdb designates TRBD1, a call that cannot be tested without DNA. Input material: blood T cells: a sorted CD56 or NKG2C T cell subset, CD4+ or CD8+ T cells, or bulk PBMC T cells (not recorded which). CDR3 protein: CASSRQTGAEEPQHF.